One sample yielded the 20 T cell receptor beta chains listed below, sequenced in a study of T cell responses to AZD1222 COVID-19 vaccine. Libraries were prepared by immunoSEQ multiplex PCR; TCRdb keeps only in-frame clonotypes and omits some of them. The table has approximately 81,000 clones, under 95% seen once. The sequencing used peripheral blood, collected on day 0 of MenACWY control vaccination. These receptors originate from an adult in good health.

The chain combines TRBV7-2 with TRBJ2-5; D might be TRBD1 (5 bases). This CDR3 has 14 amino acids. The ends were cut back, 1 base at V and 5 bases at J, with 11 bases in the middle. CDR1 SGHTA and CDR2 FQGNSA come from the germline V gene. The CDR3 DNA follows: TGTGCCAGCAGCTTAGTAGGGGTGGAGGAGACCCAGTACTTC. Amino acid sequence: CASSLVGVEETQYF.

The V call is TRBV28, the J call TRBJ1-2, with D perhaps TRBD1 (5 bases). V gave up 3 bases and J gave up 4 bases, with 6 bases separating them. Germline CDR1 is MDHEN and CDR2 is SYDVKM. CDR3 length: 12 residues. CDR3 sequence (DNA): TGTGCCAGCAGTTTGGGGGGCTATGGCTACACCTTC. Protein sequence: CASSLGGYGYTF.

The rearrangement uses TRBV9 and TRBJ2-7; 9 bases align to TRBD1. CDR1 is SGDLS, CDR2 YYNGEE, per germline. This CDR3 is built from 16 residues. Trimming cost V 0 bases and J 5 bases; bases outside gene matches: 9. Here the CDR3 DNA reads TGTGCCAGCAGCGTAGCTACGGGACAGGGACGCCACGAGCAGTACTTC. Protein: CASSVATGQGRHEQYF.

The chain joins TRBV27 to TRBJ1-4, with TRBD1 as a possible D gene (5 bases). CDR1 and CDR2 from the germline V gene are MNHEY and SMNVEV (reference sequence). The V and J ends lost 3 bases and 7 bases respectively, with 12 bases between them. The CDR3 runs to 14 residues. CDR3 in DNA: TGTGCCAGCAGTTTTACTGGGGGGGGTGAAAAACTGTTTTTT. Translating it yields CASSFTGGGEKLFF.

The J gene is TRBJ1-1, the V gene TRBV28; D gene ambiguous. Trimming left V 3 bases short and J 4 bases short, with 3 bases between. Per the germline V gene, CDR1 is MDHEN and CDR2 is SYDVKM. CDR3 size: 11 residues. As DNA, the CDR3 is TGTGCCAGCAGTTTGACCACTGAAGCTTTCTTT. Encoded protein: CASSLTTEAFF.

The chain has TRBV29-1 and TRBJ2-5; TRBD1 is a possible D gene (5 bases). The V gene's germline CDR1 is SQVTM and CDR2 ANQGSEA. Trimming cost V 2 bases and J 4 bases, with 11 bases left between them. The CDR3 totals 13 residues. The CDR3 sequence: CSVERGAGETQYF. CDR3 nucleotides: TGCAGCGTTGAAAGGGGCGCAGGAGAGACCCAGTACTTC.

J is TRBJ1-1 and V is TRBV12-5; D uncertain. Trimming stripped 3 bases from V and 4 bases from J, with 9 bases between. The CDR3 extends over 13 amino acids. Germline V CDR1 and CDR2: LGHNT, FRNRAP. The CDR3 protein is CASGLQASTEAFF. The DNA for the CDR3 is TGTGCTAGTGGTTTACAAGCCAGCACTGAAGCTTTCTTT.

V and J are TRBV19 and TRBJ2-3; 7 nucleotides agree with TRBD2. From germline, CDR1 is LNHDA and CDR2 SQIVND (reference sequence). This CDR3 is 17 amino acids long. The V segment lost 3 bases and the J segment 6 bases; nucleotides outside the gene matches: 15. In DNA, the CDR3 is TGTGCCAGTAGTATGGCATGGGGGGAGACTAGCCGGGATACGCAGTATTTT. This gives the protein CASSMAWGETSRDTQYF. The full variable domain, in which reference TRBV19 and TRBJ2-3 provide the parts outside the CDR3, is DGGITQSPKYLFRKEGQNVTLSCEQNLNHDAMYWYRQDPGQGLRLIYYSQIVNDFQKGDIAEGYSVSREKKESFPLTVTSAQKNPTAFYLCASSMAWGETSRDTQYFGPGTRLTVL.

The chain is built from TRBV18 and TRBJ2-3; no reliable D call. The CDR3 loop spans 14 amino acids. Trimming removed 0 bases at V and 6 bases at J, with 10 bases between. CDR1 is KGHSH and CDR2 is LQKENI in the germline V gene. The chain's CDR3 is CASSPPLSSDTQYF. CDR3 coding DNA: TGTGCCAGCTCACCACCATTAAGTTCTGATACGCAGTATTTT.

Only one count was recorded for this clone. The CDR3 sequence is CAITARADKPTQQYF. The CDR3 nucleotides read TGTGCCATCACTGCCCGGGCGGACAAACCTACGCAGCAGTACTTC. The chain joins TRBV10-3 to TRBJ2-7; D is perhaps TRBD1 (5 bases). Trimming shortened V by 7 bases and J by 8 bases, and 24 bases separated the two germline ends. CDR1 and CDR2 (germline): ENHRY, SYGVKD. The CDR3 consists of 15 residues.

The chain combines TRBV4-3 with TRBJ2-1, with 9 bases identical to TRBD2. With 0 bases clipped from V and 2 bases from J, the junction kept 11 bases outside the gene matches. CDR3 length: 19 amino acids. CDR1 is LGHNA, CDR2 YSLEER, per germline. The CDR3 is CASSQDLLASGTPYNEQFF. The CDR3 DNA is TGCGCCAGCAGCCAAGATCTCCTGGCTAGCGGGACCCCCTACAATGAGCAGTTCTTC.

This chain joins TRBV5-4 and TRBJ1-1, with D maybe TRBD1 (5 bases). V was clipped by 3 bases and J by 6 bases, with 12 bases between them. Germline-derived CDR1 and CDR2 are SGHNT and YYREEE (reference sequence). CDR3 size: 13 residues. CDR3 protein: CASSSVGRAEAFF. DNA for the CDR3: TGTGCCAGCAGCTCGGTGGGGCGGGCTGAAGCTTTCTTT.

The V and J genes are TRBV4-1 and TRBJ1-6, with TRBD1 matching over 9 bases. The junction had 8 bases not matched to a gene; V was cut back by 0 bases and J by 8 bases. This CDR3 is 17 amino acids long. The germline V gene encodes CDR1 MGHRA and CDR2 YSYEKL. The chain's CDR3 is CASSQDWRTGEHSPLHF. Written as DNA, the CDR3 is TGCGCCAGCAGCCAAGACTGGCGGACAGGGGAGCATTCACCCCTCCACTTT.

The CDR3 region has the DNA TGTGCCAGCAGCTCCCGACTAGAGACCCGGTCACCCCTCCACTTT. It codes for CASSSRLETRSPLHF. J is TRBJ1-6 and V is TRBV7-6; D not resolved. Trimming cost V 4 bases and J 10 bases, with 17 bases left between them. The length of the CDR3 is 15 residues. In germline, CDR1 is SGHVS, CDR2 FNYEAQ.

The chain couples TRBV5-4 to TRBJ1-1; 7 bases line up with TRBD1. V lost 7 bases and J lost 8; bases outside the gene matches: 11. CDR1 is SGHNT, CDR2 YYREEE, per germline (reference sequence). This CDR3 spans 13 amino acids. The CDR3 spells CASSSRDSAEAFF. The CDR3 nucleotides read TGTGCCAGCTCAAGCCGGGACAGCGCCGAAGCTTTCTTT.

This chain uses TRBV4-1 with TRBJ1-2, with D maybe TRBD1 (5 bases). The CDR3 extends over 16 amino acids. Germline-derived CDR1 and CDR2 are MGHRA and YSYEKL. The germline V and J ends were trimmed by 1 base and 6 bases, with 18 bases remaining between them. The CDR3 protein is CASSQVGGADNDGYTF. The CDR3 bases are TGCGCCAGCAGCCAAGTGGGAGGGGCTGATAATGATGGCTACACCTTC.

The chain joins TRBV5-3 to TRBJ2-7, with D tentatively TRBD1 (5 bases). TRBV5-3 is labeled an ORF, and its function is uncertain. This CDR3 has 9 residues. V dropped 10 bases and J dropped 6 bases, with 8 bases sitting between them. CDR3 nucleotides: TGTGCCGGAACAGGCGAGCAGTACTTC. Its protein product is CAGTGEQYF.

V gene TRBV18 combines with J gene TRBJ1-5; D is perhaps TRBD1 (5 bases). V shed 4 bases and J shed 2 bases, with 15 bases lying between them. The germline gives CDR1 KGHSH, CDR2 LQKENI. This CDR3 region has 16 residues. CDR3 sequence reads: CASSQVVQGGNQPQHF. CDR3 DNA: TGTGCCAGCTCACAGGTTGTTCAGGGAGGCAATCAGCCCCAGCATTTT. Filled out from reference TRBV18 and TRBJ1-5, the complete variable domain reads NAGVMQNPRHLVRRRGQEARLRCSPMKGHSHVYWYRQLPEEGLKFMVYLQKENIIDESGMPKERFSAEFPKEGPSILRIQQVVRGDSAAYFCASSQVVQGGNQPQHFGDGTRLSIL.

J is TRBJ2-7 and V is TRBV18, with TRBD1 identical over 8 bases. In germline, CDR1 is KGHSH, CDR2 LQKENI. This CDR3 is built from 14 residues. The junction had 4 bases not matched to a gene; V was cut back by 3 bases and J by 3 bases. The CDR3 nucleotides are TGTGCCAGCTCACCGACAGGGGAAATCTACGAGCAGTACTTC. Translation gives CASSPTGEIYEQYF. Variable domain in full (rest from reference TRBV18 and TRBJ2-7): NAGVMQNPRHLVRRRGQEARLRCSPMKGHSHVYWYRQLPEEGLKFMVYLQKENIIDESGMPKERFSAEFPKEGPSILRIQQVVRGDSAAYFCASSPTGEIYEQYFGPGTRLTVT.

The J gene is TRBJ1-1, the V gene TRBV7-9; D is ambiguous. Trimming pared 5 bases from V and 5 bases from J, leaving 9 bases between. CDR3 size: 12 residues. The germline V gene has CDR1 SEHNR and CDR2 FQNEAQ (reference sequence). As DNA, the CDR3 is TGTGCCAGCAGCCGGGCCGGGACTGAAGCTTTCTTT. This sequence encodes CASSRAGTEAFF. Full variable domain (outside the CDR3, taken from reference TRBV7-9 and TRBJ1-1): DTGVSQNPRHKITKRGQNVTFRCDPISEHNRLYWYRQTLGQGPEFLTYFQNEAQLEKSRLLSDRFSAERPKGSFSTLEIQRTEQGDSAMYLCASSRAGTEAFFGQGTRLTVV.